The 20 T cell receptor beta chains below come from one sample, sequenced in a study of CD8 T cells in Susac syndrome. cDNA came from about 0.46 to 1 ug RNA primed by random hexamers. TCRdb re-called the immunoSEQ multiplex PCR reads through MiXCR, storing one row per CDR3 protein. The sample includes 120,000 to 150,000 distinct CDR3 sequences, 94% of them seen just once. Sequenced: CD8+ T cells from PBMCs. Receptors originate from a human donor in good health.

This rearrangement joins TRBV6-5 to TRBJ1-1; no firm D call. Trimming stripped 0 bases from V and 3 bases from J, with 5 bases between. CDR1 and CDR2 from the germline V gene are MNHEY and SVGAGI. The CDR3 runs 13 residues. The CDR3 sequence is CASSYSQDTEAFF. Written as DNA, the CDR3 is TGTGCCAGCAGTTACTCGCAGGACACTGAAGCTTTCTTT.

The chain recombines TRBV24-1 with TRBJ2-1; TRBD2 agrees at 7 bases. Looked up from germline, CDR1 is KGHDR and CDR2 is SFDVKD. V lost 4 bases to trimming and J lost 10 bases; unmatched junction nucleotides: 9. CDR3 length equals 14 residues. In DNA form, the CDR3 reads TGTGCCACCAGTGAATACGAAAGCGGGAACGAGCAGTTCTTC. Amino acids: CATSEYESGNEQFF.

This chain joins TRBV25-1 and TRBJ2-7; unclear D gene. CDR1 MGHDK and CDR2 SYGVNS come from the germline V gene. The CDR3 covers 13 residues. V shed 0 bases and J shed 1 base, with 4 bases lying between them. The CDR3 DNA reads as TGTGCCAGCAGTGAATATCTTTCCTACGAGCAGTACTTC. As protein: CASSEYLSYEQYF.

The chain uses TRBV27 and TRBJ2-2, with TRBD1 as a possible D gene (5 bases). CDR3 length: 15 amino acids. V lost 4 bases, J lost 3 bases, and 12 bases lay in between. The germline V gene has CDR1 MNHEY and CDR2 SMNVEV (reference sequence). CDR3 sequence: CASSSRDHYTGELFF. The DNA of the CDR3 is TGTGCCAGCAGTTCCAGGGATCATTACACCGGGGAGCTGTTTTTT.

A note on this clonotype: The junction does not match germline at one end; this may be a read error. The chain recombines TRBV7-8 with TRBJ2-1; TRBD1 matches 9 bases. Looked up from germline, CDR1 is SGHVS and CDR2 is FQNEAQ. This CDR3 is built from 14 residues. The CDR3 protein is CASSSGTGSIGWVF. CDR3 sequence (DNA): TGTGCCAGCAGCTCCGGGACAGGGTCGATAGGATGGGTCTTC. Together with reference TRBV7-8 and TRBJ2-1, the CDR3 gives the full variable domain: GAGVSQSPRYKVAKRGQDVALRCDPISGHVSLFWYQQALGQGPEFLTYFQNEAQLDKSGLPSDRFFAERPEGSVSTLKIQRTQQEDSAVYLCASSSGTGSIGWVFGPGTRLTVL.

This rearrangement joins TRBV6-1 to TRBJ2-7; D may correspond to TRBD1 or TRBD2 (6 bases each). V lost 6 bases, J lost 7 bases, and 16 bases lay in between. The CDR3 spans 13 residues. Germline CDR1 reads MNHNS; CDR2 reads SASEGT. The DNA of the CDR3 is TGTGCCAGCAGGGGGGGCTACCTGGGTGAGCAGTACTTC. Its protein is CASRGGYLGEQYF.

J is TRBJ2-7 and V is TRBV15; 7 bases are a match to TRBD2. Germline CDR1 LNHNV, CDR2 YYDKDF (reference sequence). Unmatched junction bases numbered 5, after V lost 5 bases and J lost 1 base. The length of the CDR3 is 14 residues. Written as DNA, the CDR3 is TGTGCCACCAGCGTAAAGCGGGGATCCTACGAGCAGTACTTC. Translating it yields CATSVKRGSYEQYF.

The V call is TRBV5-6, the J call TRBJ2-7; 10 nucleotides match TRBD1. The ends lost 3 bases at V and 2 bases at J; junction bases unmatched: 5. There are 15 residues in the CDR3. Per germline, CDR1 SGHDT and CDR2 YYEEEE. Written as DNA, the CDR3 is TGTGCCAGCAGCTCGCTCGGACAGGGGGCCTACGAGCAGTACTTC. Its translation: CASSSLGQGAYEQYF. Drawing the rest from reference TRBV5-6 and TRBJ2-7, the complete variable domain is DAGVTQSPTHLIKTRGQQVTLRCSPKSGHDTVSWYQQALGQGPQFIFQYYEEEERQRGNFPDRFSGHQFPNYSSELNVNALLLGDSALYLCASSSLGQGAYEQYFGPGTRLTVT.

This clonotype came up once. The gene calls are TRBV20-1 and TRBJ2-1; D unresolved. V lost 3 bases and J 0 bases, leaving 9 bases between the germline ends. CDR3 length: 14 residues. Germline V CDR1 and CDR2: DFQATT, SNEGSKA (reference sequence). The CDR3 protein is CSARGRTSYNEQFF. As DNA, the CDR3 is TGCAGTGCTAGGGGCCGGACCTCCTACAATGAGCAGTTCTTC.

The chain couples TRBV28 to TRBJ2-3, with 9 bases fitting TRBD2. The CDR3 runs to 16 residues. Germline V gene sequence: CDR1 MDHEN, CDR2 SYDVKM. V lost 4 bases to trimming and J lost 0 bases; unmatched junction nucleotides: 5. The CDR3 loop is CASSSKTSGSTDTQYF. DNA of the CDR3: TGTGCCAGCAGTTCTAAGACTAGCGGTAGCACAGATACGCAGTATTTT.

In nucleotides, the CDR3 is TGTGCCAGCAGCCAAGAACTCGGTGGCTCACCGAACACCGGGGAGCTGTTTTTT. This encodes CASSQELGGSPNTGELFF. V usage is TRBV3-1 and J usage is TRBJ2-2; D not resolved. The CDR3 contains 18 residues. Trimming shortened V by 0 bases and J by 0 bases, and 14 bases separated the two germline ends. Germline CDR1 and CDR2: LGHDT and YNNKEL (reference sequence). Variable domain in full (rest from reference TRBV3-1 and TRBJ2-2): DTAVSQTPKYLVTQMGNDKSIKCEQNLGHDTMYWYKQDSKKFLKIMFSYNNKELIINETVPNRFSPKSPDKAHLNLHINSLELGDSAVYFCASSQELGGSPNTGELFFGEGSRLTVL.

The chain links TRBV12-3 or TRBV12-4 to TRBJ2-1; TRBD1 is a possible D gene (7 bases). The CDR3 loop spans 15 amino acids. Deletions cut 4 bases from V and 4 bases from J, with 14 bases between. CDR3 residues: CASSSGGRGYNEQFF. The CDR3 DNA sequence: TGTGCCAGCAGTTCAGGGGGGCGAGGGTACAATGAGCAGTTCTTC.

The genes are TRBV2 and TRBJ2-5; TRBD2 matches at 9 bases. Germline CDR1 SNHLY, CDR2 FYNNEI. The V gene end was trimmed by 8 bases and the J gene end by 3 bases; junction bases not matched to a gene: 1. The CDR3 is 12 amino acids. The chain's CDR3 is CASLAGEETQYF. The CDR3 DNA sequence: TGTGCCAGCTTAGCGGGAGAAGAGACCCAGTACTTC. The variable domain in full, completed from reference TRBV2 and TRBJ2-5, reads EPEVTQTPSHQVTQMGQEVILRCVPISNHLYFYWYRQILGQKVEFLVSFYNNEISEKSEIFDDQFSVERPDGSNFTLKIRSTKLEDSAMYFCASLAGEETQYFGPGTRLLVL.

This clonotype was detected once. As DNA, the CDR3 is TGTGCCTGGATACAGATTAGGCAGGGAAACTATGGCTACACCTTC. Amino acid sequence: CAWIQIRQGNYGYTF. J is TRBJ1-2 and V is TRBV30, with D tentatively TRBD1 (5 bases). The germline CDR1 and CDR2 sequences are GTSNPN and SVGIG (reference sequence). The CDR3 spans 15 residues. V was clipped by 4 bases and J by 2 bases, with 17 bases between them.

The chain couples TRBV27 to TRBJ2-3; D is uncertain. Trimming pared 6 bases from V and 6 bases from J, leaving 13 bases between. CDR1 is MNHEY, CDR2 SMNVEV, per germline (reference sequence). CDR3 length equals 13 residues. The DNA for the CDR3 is TGTGCCAGCAGCCGATTGGGCCTTGATACGCAGTATTTT. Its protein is CASSRLGLDTQYF.

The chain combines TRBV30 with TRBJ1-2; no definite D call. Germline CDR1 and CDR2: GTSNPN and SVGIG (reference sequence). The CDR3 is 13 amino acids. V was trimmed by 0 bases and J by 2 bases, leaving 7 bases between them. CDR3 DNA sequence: TGTGCCTGGAGTGTCGCGGTGAACTATGGCTACACCTTC. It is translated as CAWSVAVNYGYTF.

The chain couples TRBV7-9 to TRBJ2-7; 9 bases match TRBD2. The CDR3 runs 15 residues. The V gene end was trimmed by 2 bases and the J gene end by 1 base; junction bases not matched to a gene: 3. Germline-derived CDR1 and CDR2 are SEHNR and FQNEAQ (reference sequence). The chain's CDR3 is CASSLSSGRSYEQYF. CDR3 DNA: TGTGCCAGCAGCTTATCAAGCGGGAGGTCCTACGAGCAGTACTTC.

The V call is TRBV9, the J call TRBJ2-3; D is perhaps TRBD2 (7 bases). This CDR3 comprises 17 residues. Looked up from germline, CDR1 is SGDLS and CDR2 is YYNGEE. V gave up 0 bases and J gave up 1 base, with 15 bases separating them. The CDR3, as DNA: TGTGCCAGCAGCGTAGCCGGAGGGGGGGAGGGCACAGATACGCAGTATTTT. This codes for CASSVAGGGEGTDTQYF.

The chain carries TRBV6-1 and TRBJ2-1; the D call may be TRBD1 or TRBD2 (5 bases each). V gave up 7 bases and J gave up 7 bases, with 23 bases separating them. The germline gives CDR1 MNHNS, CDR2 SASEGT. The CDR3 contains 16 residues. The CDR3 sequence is CASTHPPPGPSNEQFF. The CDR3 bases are TGTGCCAGCACTCACCCCCCGCCGGGACCCAGTAATGAGCAGTTCTTC.

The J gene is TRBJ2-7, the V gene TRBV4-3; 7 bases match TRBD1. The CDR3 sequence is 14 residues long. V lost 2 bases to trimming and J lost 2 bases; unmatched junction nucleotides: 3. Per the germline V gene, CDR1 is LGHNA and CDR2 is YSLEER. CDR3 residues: CASSQLGQAYEQYF. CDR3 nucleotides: TGCGCCAGCAGCCAACTCGGACAGGCCTACGAGCAGTACTTC.